The T cell receptor beta chain under discussion was sequenced for a study of early stage breast cancer tumors (TCRdb year 2017). Describing the broader study: Of the approximately 15 invasive breast tumors, about 13 were found to be estrogen receptor-positive, progesterone receptor-positive and HER2-negative. Of the roughly twelve ER+/PR+/HER2- tumors, eight were classified as invasive ductal carcinomas and four as invasive lobular carcinomas. On average, each sample got about 9-fold read coverage. A total of roughly 2.5 million templates, representing about 1.1 million unique clonotypes, were detected across all samples. The research as a whole found: Enriched TCRB sequences shared across patients were found to be mostly commonly generated sequences that were unlikely to play an important role in the tumor microenvironment. Greater similarity was observed between blood and normal breast repertoires than between blood and tumor repertoires, and tumor was distinguished from normal in about 90% of the 16 patients when each tissue was compared with blood. Roughly 2.5-fold higher T cell density and higher clonality were observed in tumors than in adjacent normal breast tissue. Chain pairing and functional markers such as CD4, CD8 and FOXP3 were not captured by bulk genomic DNA sequencing of unsorted cells. Analysis by tumor subtype was prevented by the small cohort size.

Two independent genomic DNA replicates were amplified for each sample, with around 0.5 ug used for blood and approximately 1.5 ug for tumor or normal breast. TCRB sequencing of genomic DNA was carried out with the ImmunoSeq Intro kit according to the manufacturer's instructions. For absolute quantification, the roughly 32-cycle multiplex PCR included proprietary primers along with spike-in control sequences. An 87-bp fragment spanning the CDR3 and flanking V and J genes was sequenced with single-end 150-bp reads. Each lane of an Illumina MiSeq running version 3.0 chemistry carried seven multiplexed samples, with two replicates apiece. For the original study's pipeline: Raw data were processed by the vendor's proprietary pipeline, with both replicates merged into one result per sample. A clonotype was defined as productive rearrangements that share the same V-gene family, CDR3 amino acid sequence and J-gene segment. Clonality was computed as 1 minus the normalized Shannon entropy (Pielou evenness) of TCRB abundances. To estimate T cell density, the total number of templates was divided by the number of input cells, which was inferred from the amount of DNA input. Recon, run with its default parameters, was used to estimate overall repertoire diversity and clonality. Clonotypes with over 0.1% abundance in tumor and at least 32-fold higher abundance in tumor than in normal breast were defined as tumor-enriched. TCRdb obtained this table from immuneACCESS and retained in-frame rearrangements with V and J assigned. These tables miss some clones; where compared with another copy, unresolved V genes account for less than half of the shortfall, and the remainder is unexplained. V, J and clone size derive from that table, while D and trimming were established from the DNA sequence. The sample profile shows tens of thousands of clones; over 60% of them were found once. About 7.2% of the sample is held by the ten biggest clonotypes.

CDR1 and CDR2 were assigned from the germline V gene (reference sequence) as LNHDA and SQIVND. The CDR3 measures 17 amino acids from cysteine to phenylalanine. The DNA shown is the 51-base CDR3, in frame from base 1. V and J are trimmed by 4 bases and 0 bases, and the gene matches miss 6 bases of the junction. Turning to this clone: Its antigen is unknown. Per-base quality was not reported, and no clone a single base away is much larger than it.

The study profiled bulk TCR beta-chain repertoires in matched peripheral blood, tumor and adjacent normal breast tissue taken from some 15 patients with early-stage breast cancer. Before surgery, about 4.5-11 mL of whole blood was collected into EDTA tubes and then processed within 2 hours. Ficoll-Paque centrifugation in SepMate-50 tubes was used to isolate peripheral blood mononuclear cells. For storage in liquid nitrogen, PBMCs were cryopreserved as aliquots of about 2 to 4.5 million cells in roughly 90% FBS with about 10% DMSO. The Qiagen AllPrep DNA/RNA Mini kit was used for genomic DNA extraction.

The sequenced sample was blood. The chain uses TRBV19 and TRBJ2-6; 7 bases in between match TRBD1. This TCR was recovered from a person aged 45-60 years with breast cancer. The CDR3 corresponds to CASSKGQVFSGANVLTF. The sequenced DNA is TGTGCCAGTAGTAAAGGACAGGTGTTCTCTGGGGCCAACGTCCTGACTTTC.